The 14 T cell receptor beta chains below come from one sample, sequenced in a study of cytomegalovirus exposure and HLA in healthy donors. The PCR ran on 60 Vbeta and 13 Jbeta primers. Produced via immunoSEQ multiplex PCR; TCRdb's table is partial and in-frame only. This table has 150,000 to 200,000 clones, around 68% appearing once. Material for sequencing was PBMCs. The receptors derive from a man aged 50-60 years in good health and CMV-seronegative.

The chain carries TRBV4-1 and TRBJ2-3, with a possible D match to TRBD1 (5 bases). The V gene's germline CDR1 is MGHRA and CDR2 YSYEKL. This CDR3 spans 16 amino acids. V shed 0 bases and J shed 3 bases, with 13 bases lying between them. The CDR3 DNA is TGCGCCAGCAGCCAAGAATCCGGTGGGGCGACAGATACGCAGTATTTT. It translates to CASSQESGGATDTQYF.

The chain uses TRBV4-2 and TRBJ1-4, with D unresolved. Between the trimmed V and J ends, which lost 0 bases and 0 bases, there was a span of 11 bases. The CDR3 runs to 17 residues. Per germline, CDR1 LGHNA and CDR2 YNFKEQ. The CDR3 protein is CASSQDGSWATNEKLFF. CDR3 DNA sequence: TGTGCCAGCAGCCAAGACGGGAGTTGGGCAACTAATGAAAAACTGTTTTTT.

V is TRBV6-5 and J is TRBJ1-2; 7 bases are a match to TRBD1. The ends lost 6 bases at V and 1 base at J; junction bases unmatched: 5. CDR1 and CDR2 (germline): MNHEY, SVGAGI. The CDR3 consists of 14 residues. CDR3 sequence: CASRRQGLNYGYTF. In DNA, the CDR3 is TGTGCCAGCAGAAGACAGGGACTTAACTATGGCTACACCTTC.

The table lists this clone with a count of one. The rearrangement links TRBV7-9 to TRBJ1-4, with 11 bases matching TRBD1. The length of the CDR3 is 15 residues. CDR1 SEHNR and CDR2 FQNEAQ come from the germline V gene (reference sequence). Losses at the gene ends were 8 bases for V and 12 bases for J; bases not matched to a gene: 14. The CDR3 is CASSSPGQGVLELFF. CDR3 DNA: TGTGCCAGCTCGTCCCCGGGACAGGGGGTCTTGGAACTGTTTTTT.

The rearrangement uses TRBV7-2 and TRBJ2-2; D perhaps matches TRBD2 (5 bases). Trimming cost V 4 bases and J 6 bases, with 18 bases left between them. CDR1 and CDR2 (germline): SGHTA, FQGNSA. The CDR3 has 16 residues. CDR3 coding DNA: TGTGCCAGCAGCTCTCGGAGGACTGCCTTCTCCGGGGAGCTGTTTTTT. It is translated as CASSSRRTAFSGELFF.

The chain couples TRBV4-2 to TRBJ1-1, with TRBD1 as a possible D gene (5 bases). The CDR3 is made up of 13 amino acids. Germline V gives CDR1 LGHNA, CDR2 YNFKEQ. V was shortened by 10 bases and J by 2 bases, with 14 bases between the two germline ends. The chain's CDR3 is CAIGEVGNTEAFF. In DNA, the CDR3 is TGTGCCATAGGGGAGGTAGGAAACACTGAAGCTTTCTTT.

CDR3 coding DNA: TGTGCCAGCAGCCCGCACCTCTCTTCGACAGGGGGAGGGACAAGTACTGAAGCTTTCTTT. Amino acids: CASSPHLSSTGGGTSTEAFF. The chain couples TRBV4-2 to TRBJ1-1, with TRBD1 identical over 9 bases. This CDR3 has 20 amino acids. Germline CDR1 and CDR2: LGHNA and YNFKEQ. V was clipped by 4 bases and J by 5 bases; unmatched bases: 23.

V is TRBV2 and J is TRBJ2-1; 9 positions match TRBD1. CDR3 length: 15 residues. Unmatched junction bases numbered 1, after V lost 1 base and J lost 3 bases. CDR1 and CDR2 (germline): SNHLY, FYNNEI. The CDR3 DNA is TGTGCCAGCAGTGAAGAGGGACAGGGCTACAATGAGCAGTTCTTC. Translation: CASSEEGQGYNEQFF. Combining the CDR3 with reference TRBV2 and TRBJ2-1 gives the whole variable domain EPEVTQTPSHQVTQMGQEVILRCVPISNHLYFYWYRQILGQKVEFLVSFYNNEISEKSEIFDDQFSVERPDGSNFTLKIRSTKLEDSAMYFCASSEEGQGYNEQFFGPGTRLTVL.

The rearrangement links TRBV2 to TRBJ2-5; 7 positions match TRBD1. V shed 3 bases and J 3 bases; nucleotides not matched to a gene: 4. This CDR3 spans 14 amino acids. In germline, CDR1 is SNHLY, CDR2 FYNNEI. This CDR3 reads CASSDAGGKETQYF. As DNA, the CDR3 is TGTGCCAGCAGTGACGCAGGGGGAAAAGAGACCCAGTACTTC.

The chain couples TRBV7-9 to TRBJ1-1; D perhaps matches TRBD1 (5 bases). V gave up 1 base and J gave up 7 bases, with 10 bases separating them. The CDR3 has 13 amino acids. Germline CDR1 SEHNR, CDR2 FQNEAQ (reference sequence). For the CDR3, the DNA is TGTGCCAGCAGCTTAGTTCGGGGGAGTGAAGCTTTCTTT. As protein: CASSLVRGSEAFF.

Notes on this clone: As the CDR3 is not closed by the conserved phenylalanine or tryptophan, this likely results from a read error. J is TRBJ1-4 and V is TRBV6-6; D is undetermined. This CDR3 region has 15 residues. The V gene's germline CDR1 is MNHNY and CDR2 SVGAGI (reference sequence). Trimming took off 7 bases at V and 2 bases at J, with 14 bases between the two ends. The CDR3 coding sequence is TGTGCCAGCACCCTAAGTGGGTGGACTAATGAAAAACTGTTTCTT. This translates into CASTLSGWTNEKLFL.

This clone has only a few counts. The V call is TRBV4-2, the J call TRBJ2-3, with TRBD2 matching over 7 bases. The J segment lost 1 base and the V segment lost 7 bases, leaving 11 bases of the junction unmatched. This CDR3 contains 16 residues. The germline V gene encodes CDR1 LGHNA and CDR2 YNFKEQ. In nucleotides, the CDR3 is TGTGCCAGCACCCAGAGCGGGACTGGGGGCACAGATACGCAGTATTTT. Encoded protein: CASTQSGTGGTDTQYF.

This chain uses TRBV13 with TRBJ2-1, with D possibly TRBD2 on 7 matching bases. The CDR3 contains 19 residues. Germline CDR1 reads PRHDT; CDR2 reads FYEKMQ (reference sequence). The V gene lost 5 bases and the J gene lost 7 bases, with 30 bases spanning the gap. The CDR3, as DNA: TGTGCCAGCAGCCTCGCCTGGGGGGGCAGCCCGGAGGGGGTTAATGAGCAGTTCTTC. Translated: CASSLAWGGSPEGVNEQFF.

This chain connects TRBV5-1 to TRBJ2-7; the D is unclear. Trimming took 2 bases from V and 0 from J, leaving 6 bases between them. This CDR3 is built from 13 residues. From germline, CDR1 is SGHRS and CDR2 YFSETQ. The CDR3, as DNA: TGCGCCAGCAGCTTAGACACCTCCTACGAGCAGTACTTC. Translating gives CASSLDTSYEQYF.